This entry lists 25 T cell receptor beta chains sequenced from one sample in a study of T-cell reconstitution after alpha-beta-depleted transplantation in children. Unique molecular identifiers were used in preparing the TCRbeta library. TCRdb ran MiXCR on the PCR reads and lists one entry per CDR3 protein. The sample yields about 200,000 distinct CDR3 sequences, about 14% seen once. The sequenced sample was PBMCs from the stem cell graft donor, obtained from the stem cell graft. These receptors were obtained from a human donor who donated a stem cell graft to a child with acute lymphoblastic leukemia.

This clonotype was found many times. The genes are TRBV10-3 and TRBJ2-5; a weak D match, TRBD2 (5 bases). V dropped 4 bases and J dropped 0 bases, with 6 bases sitting between them. The CDR3 runs to 13 residues. The germline CDR1 and CDR2 sequences are ENHRY and SYGVKD. CDR3 sequence: CAISGEYQETQYF. The DNA for the CDR3 is TGTGCCATCAGTGGGGAGTACCAAGAGACCCAGTACTTC.

This chain joins TRBV29-1 and TRBJ1-2; 9 nucleotides agree with TRBD1. Trimming cost V 6 bases and J 6 bases; bases outside gene matches: 11. Germline V gene sequence: CDR1 SQVTM, CDR2 ANQGSEA. This CDR3 has 14 residues. The CDR3 sequence: CSVRPDRGWDGYTF. In DNA, the CDR3 is TGCAGCGTCCGTCCGGACAGGGGATGGGATGGCTACACCTTC. Filled out from reference TRBV29-1 and TRBJ1-2, the complete variable domain reads SAVISQKPSRDICQRGTSLTIQCQVDSQVTMMFWYRQQPGQSLTLIATANQGSEATYESGFVIDKFPISRPNLTFSTLTVSNMSPEDSSIYLCSVRPDRGWDGYTFGSGTRLTVV.

This clonotype was counted only a few times. V gene TRBV29-1 combines with J gene TRBJ2-1; 9 bases match TRBD2. Germline lookup yields CDR1 SQVTM and CDR2 ANQGSEA. The CDR3 extends over 14 amino acids. V trimming: 4 bases; J trimming: 4 bases; junction bases outside the gene matches: 5. The DNA for the CDR3 is TGCAGCGTTGCGACTAGCGGACTTTACAATGAGCAGTTCTTC. Protein: CSVATSGLYNEQFF.

This clonotype was seen many times. The rearrangement joins TRBV12-3 or TRBV12-4 to TRBJ1-1, with D perhaps TRBD1 (5 bases). V gave up 3 bases and J gave up 1 base, with 9 bases separating them. This CDR3 has 14 residues. The CDR3: CASSLGGSNTEAFF. The CDR3 DNA follows: TGTGCCAGCAGTTTGGGGGGGTCGAACACTGAAGCTTTCTTT.

This clonotype came up many times. V usage is TRBV6-5 and J usage is TRBJ2-7, with 10 bases aligning to TRBD2. V was pared by 3 bases and J by 1 base, with 6 bases of the junction left unmatched. Germline V gene sequence: CDR1 MNHEY, CDR2 SVGAGI. The CDR3 spans 16 residues. CDR3 coding DNA: TGTGCCAGCAGTTATATGGGAGCGGGAGGGTCCTACGAGCAGTACTTC. Protein: CASSYMGAGGSYEQYF.

This clonotype was detected many times. The chain couples TRBV12-3 or TRBV12-4 to TRBJ1-1; D might be TRBD1 (5 bases). This CDR3 spans 15 amino acids. V dropped 3 bases and J dropped 3 bases, with 14 bases sitting between them. The CDR3 DNA reads TGTGCCAGCAGTTTTGCCGGGACTCGGGACACTGAAGCTTTCTTT. Protein product: CASSFAGTRDTEAFF.

The chain uses TRBV29-1 and TRBJ2-2; D may be TRBD1 or TRBD2 (5 bases each). CDR3 length equals 15 residues. Germline CDR1 reads SQVTM; CDR2 reads ANQGSEA. V was cut by 4 bases and J by 6 bases, with 18 bases left in between. The CDR3 reads CSVVARGENSGELFF. CDR3 coding DNA: TGCAGCGTTGTAGCCAGAGGGGAAAATTCCGGGGAGCTGTTTTTT.

This clonotype was counted many times. The rearrangement joins TRBV6-5 to TRBJ2-1, with TRBD1 as a possible D gene (8 bases). Germline values: CDR1 MNHEY, CDR2 SVGAGI. The V gene lost 6 bases and the J gene lost 12 bases, with 18 bases spanning the gap. The CDR3 covers 13 residues. CDR3 DNA sequence: TGTGCCAGCAGCCGCAACAGGGGGAGGGGGCAGTTCTTC. Its translation is CASSRNRGRGQFF.

This clonotype came up a few times. The chain joins TRBV12-3 or TRBV12-4 to TRBJ2-7; TRBD1 matches at 8 bases. The CDR3 is made up of 15 amino acids. V gave up 7 bases and J gave up 0 bases; unmatched junction bases: 8. The CDR3 region has the DNA TGTGCCAGCACTAGACAGGGGACGAGCTCCTACGAGCAGTACTTC. Translated, it gives CASTRQGTSSYEQYF.

The table lists this clonotype with many counts. This sequence joins TRBV5-1 and TRBJ1-2; D possibly corresponds to TRBD1 (6 bases). V was trimmed by 0 bases and J by 5 bases, leaving 14 bases between them. Germline assignment: CDR1 SGHRS and CDR2 YFSETQ. The CDR3 is 15 residues long. The CDR3 reads CASSLAQGNQYGYTF. The CDR3 DNA reads as TGCGCCAGCAGCTTGGCCCAGGGGAATCAGTATGGCTACACCTTC. Filled out from reference TRBV5-1 and TRBJ1-2, the complete variable domain reads KAGVTQTPRYLIKTRGQQVTLSCSPISGHRSVSWYQQTPGQGLQFLFEYFSETQRNKGNFPGRFSGRQFSNSRSEMNVSTLELGDSALYLCASSLAQGNQYGYTFGSGTRLTVV.

This clonotype was found many times. The V gene is TRBV29-1, the J gene TRBJ2-1, with 14 bases that match TRBD2. With V trimmed by 4 bases and J by 8 bases, 4 bases remained unmatched. Per the germline V gene, CDR1 is SQVTM and CDR2 is ANQGSEA. The CDR3 has 14 amino acids. This CDR3 reads CSVGGTSGSDEQFF. The DNA of the CDR3 is TGCAGCGTTGGGGGGACTAGCGGGAGCGATGAGCAGTTCTTC.

This clonotype was picked up many times. The chain has TRBV7-9 and TRBJ2-3; the D gene is possibly TRBD2 (6 bases). The ends were cut back, 4 bases at V and 13 bases at J, with 12 bases in the middle. Germline V lookup: CDR1 SEHNR, CDR2 FQNEAQ (reference sequence). The CDR3 covers 11 residues. CDR3 DNA: TGTGCCAGCAGCTCCGGGACTGCGGAGTATTTT. Protein product: CASSSGTAEYF.

This clonotype has just a few counts. V and J are TRBV29-1 and TRBJ2-3; 8 bases align to TRBD2. The CDR3 is 16 residues long. With V trimmed by 8 bases and J by 4 bases, 17 bases remained unmatched. Germline CDR1 reads SQVTM; CDR2 reads ANQGSEA. DNA of the CDR3: TGCAGCTTGATAGGTAGGGCCCGGGGGGGCCCAGATACGCAGTATTTT. It translates to CSLIGRARGGPDTQYF.

A few counts support this clonotype. J is TRBJ2-1 and V is TRBV20-1, with a possible D match to TRBD1 (5 bases). The CDR3 is made up of 12 amino acids. Germline assignment: CDR1 DFQATT and CDR2 SNEGSKA (reference sequence). Trimming removed 5 bases at V and 3 bases at J, with 8 bases between. CDR3 sequence reads: CSAGRGYNEQFF. The CDR3 nucleotides are TGCAGTGCTGGTAGGGGCTACAATGAGCAGTTCTTC.

The chain recombines TRBV28 with TRBJ2-7, with 12 bases identical to TRBD1. With V trimmed by 5 bases and J by 5 bases, 7 bases remained unmatched. Per germline, CDR1 MDHEN and CDR2 SYDVKM. CDR3 length: 15 residues. In nucleotides, the CDR3 is TGTGCCAGCAGTCCATCCGGGACAGGGGGCAACGAGCAGTACTTC. Its protein is CASSPSGTGGNEQYF. The full variable domain, in which reference TRBV28 and TRBJ2-7 provide the parts outside the CDR3, is DVKVTQSSRYLVKRTGEKVFLECVQDMDHENMFWYRQDPGLGLRLIYFSYDVKMKEKGDIPEGYSVSREKKERFSLILESASTNQTSMYLCASSPSGTGGNEQYFGPGTRLTVT.

This clonotype was seen at least ten times. V usage is TRBV12-3 or TRBV12-4 and J usage is TRBJ2-7; D gene unclear. The CDR3 sequence is 11 residues long. V lost 4 bases, J lost 5 bases, and 6 bases lay in between. The CDR3 DNA follows: TGTGCCAGCAGTTGGGGTCACGAGCAGTACTTC. Translated: CASSWGHEQYF.

This clonotype showed up many times. J is TRBJ1-1 and V is TRBV20-1; a weak D match, TRBD1 (5 bases). CDR1 is DFQATT and CDR2 is SNEGSKA in the germline V gene (reference sequence). V was cut by 1 base and J by 1 base, with 10 bases left in between. The CDR3 covers 14 residues. CDR3 amino acids: CSARGGLSNTEAFF. CDR3 bases: TGCAGTGCTAGAGGGGGACTTTCGAACACTGAAGCTTTCTTT.

J is TRBJ2-2 and V is TRBV19, with 11 positions matching TRBD2. CDR3 size: 15 residues. The V segment lost 7 bases and the J segment 6 bases; nucleotides outside the gene matches: 7. Germline V CDR1 and CDR2: LNHDA, SQIVND (reference sequence). The CDR3: CASKAGLAVAGELFF. In DNA, the CDR3 is TGTGCCAGTAAGGCGGGACTAGCGGTAGCCGGGGAGCTGTTTTTT.

This rearrangement joins TRBV19 to TRBJ2-7, with D perhaps matching TRBD2 (6 bases). Trimming left V 3 bases short and J 2 bases short, with 14 bases between. The CDR3 contains 15 residues. The V gene's germline CDR1 is LNHDA and CDR2 SQIVND (reference sequence). CDR3 DNA: TGTGCCAGTAGTATCGGAGGGGCGCGTCCCTACGAGCAGTACTTC. Translation gives CASSIGGARPYEQYF.

In this sample, this clonotype turned up many times. The chain joins TRBV29-1 to TRBJ2-7, with a weak D call TRBD1 (5 bases). Trimming took 4 bases from V and 4 from J, leaving 8 bases between them. CDR1 is SQVTM, CDR2 ANQGSEA, per germline. The CDR3 is 11 residues long. CDR3 amino acids: CSVVGAYEQYF. The CDR3 bases are TGCAGCGTTGTTGGGGCGTACGAGCAGTACTTC.

This clonotype was recorded once. The chain's CDR3 is CASTPFSGLAGSNTGELFF. The CDR3 DNA reads as TGTGCCAGCACCCCTTTTTCGGGACTAGCGGGATCGAACACCGGGGAGCTGTTTTTT. The chain links TRBV2 to TRBJ2-2, with 13 positions matching TRBD2. The V and J ends lost 7 bases and 0 bases, in that order; junction bases with no gene match: 11. Germline CDR1 SNHLY, CDR2 FYNNEI. The CDR3 length is 19 residues. Filled out from reference TRBV2 and TRBJ2-2, the complete variable domain reads EPEVTQTPSHQVTQMGQEVILRCVPISNHLYFYWYRQILGQKVEFLVSFYNNEISEKSEIFDDQFSVERPDGSNFTLKIRSTKLEDSAMYFCASTPFSGLAGSNTGELFFGEGSRLTVL.

Notes on this clonotype: One junction end does not reproduce the germline sequence, and a read error may be involved. The rearrangement links TRBV5-1 to TRBJ2-1; D is unresolved. The CDR3 consists of 13 residues. Germline lookup yields CDR1 SGHRS and CDR2 YFSETQ. CDR3 in DNA: TGCGCCAGCAGCTTCGACTCCTCCAATCAGCAGTTCTTC. Encoded protein: CASSFDSSNQQFF.

This clonotype was recorded many times. The V and J genes are TRBV9 and TRBJ2-5, with D perhaps assigned TRBD1 or TRBD2 (6 bases each). CDR1 is SGDLS, CDR2 YYNGEE, per germline. Trimming shortened V by 0 bases and J by 1 base, and 10 bases separated the two germline ends. This CDR3 is built from 15 residues. In DNA form, the CDR3 reads TGTGCCAGCAGCGTAGGGGGGGCTTCCCAAGAGACCCAGTACTTC. Residues: CASSVGGASQETQYF.

This clonotype has ten or more counts. The CDR3 region is CSVVEGSYGYTF. As DNA, the CDR3 is TGCAGCGTTGTGGAGGGGTCCTATGGCTACACCTTC. The rearrangement joins TRBV29-1 to TRBJ1-2; tentatively, D is TRBD1 (5 bases). The CDR3 consists of 12 residues. V was cut by 4 bases and J by 4 bases, with 10 bases left in between. Germline lookup yields CDR1 SQVTM and CDR2 ANQGSEA.

In its sample, this clonotype was seen many times. This chain links TRBV10-3 with TRBJ1-1; possible D gene TRBD1, 6 bases. Germline V gene sequence: CDR1 ENHRY, CDR2 SYGVKD. This CDR3 is 17 amino acids long. The V and J ends lost 6 bases and 0 bases respectively, with 20 bases between them. The CDR3 loop reads CAIRGQGPRGLNTEAFF. In DNA form, the CDR3 reads TGTGCCATCAGAGGGCAGGGGCCCAGAGGTCTGAACACTGAAGCTTTCTTT.